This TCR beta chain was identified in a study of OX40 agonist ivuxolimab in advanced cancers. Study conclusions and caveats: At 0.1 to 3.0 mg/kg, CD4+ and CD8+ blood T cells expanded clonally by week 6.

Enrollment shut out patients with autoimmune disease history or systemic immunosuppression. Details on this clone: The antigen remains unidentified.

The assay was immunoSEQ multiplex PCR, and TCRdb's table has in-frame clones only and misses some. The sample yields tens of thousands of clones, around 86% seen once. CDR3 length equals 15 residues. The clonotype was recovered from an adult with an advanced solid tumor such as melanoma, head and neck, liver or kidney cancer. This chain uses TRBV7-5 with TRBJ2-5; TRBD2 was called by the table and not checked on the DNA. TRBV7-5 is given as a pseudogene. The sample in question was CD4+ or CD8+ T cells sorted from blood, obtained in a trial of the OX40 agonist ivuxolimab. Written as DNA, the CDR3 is TGTGCCAGAACTAGACTAGCGGCTTTCCAAGAGACCCAGTACTTC. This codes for CARTRLAAFQETQYF.